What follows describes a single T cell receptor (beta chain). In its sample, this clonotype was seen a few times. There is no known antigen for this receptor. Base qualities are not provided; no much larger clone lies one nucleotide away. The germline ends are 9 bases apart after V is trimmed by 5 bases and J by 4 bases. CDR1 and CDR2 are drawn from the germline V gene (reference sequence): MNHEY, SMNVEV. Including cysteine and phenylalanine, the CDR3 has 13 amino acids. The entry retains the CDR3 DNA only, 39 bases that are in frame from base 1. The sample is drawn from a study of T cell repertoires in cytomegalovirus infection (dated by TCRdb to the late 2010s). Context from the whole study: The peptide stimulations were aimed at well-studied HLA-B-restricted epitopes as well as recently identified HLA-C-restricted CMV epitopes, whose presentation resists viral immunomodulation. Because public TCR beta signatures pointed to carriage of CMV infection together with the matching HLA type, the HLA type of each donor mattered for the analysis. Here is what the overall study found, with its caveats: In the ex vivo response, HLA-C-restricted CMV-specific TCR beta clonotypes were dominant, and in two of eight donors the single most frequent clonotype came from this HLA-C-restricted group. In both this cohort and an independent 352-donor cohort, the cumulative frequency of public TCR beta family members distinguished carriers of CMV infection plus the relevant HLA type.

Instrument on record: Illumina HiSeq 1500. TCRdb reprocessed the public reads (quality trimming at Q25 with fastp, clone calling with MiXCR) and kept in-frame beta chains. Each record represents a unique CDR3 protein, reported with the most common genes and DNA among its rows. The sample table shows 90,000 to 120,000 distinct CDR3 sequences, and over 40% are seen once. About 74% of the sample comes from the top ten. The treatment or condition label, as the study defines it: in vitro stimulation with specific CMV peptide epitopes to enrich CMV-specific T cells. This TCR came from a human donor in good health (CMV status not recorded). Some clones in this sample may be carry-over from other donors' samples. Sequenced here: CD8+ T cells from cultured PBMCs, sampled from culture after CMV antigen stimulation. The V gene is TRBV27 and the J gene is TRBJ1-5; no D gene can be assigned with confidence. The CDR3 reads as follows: CASSSNFNQPQHF. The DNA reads TGTGCCAGCAGTAGTAATTTTAATCAGCCCCAGCATTTT.